The clone carrying this T cell receptor (beta chain) was detected ten times or more. Its antigen is currently unknown. The CDR3 consists of 14 residues. The V gene lost 3 bases and the J gene lost 1 base, with 11 bases spanning the gap. The V gene's germline CDR1 is DFQATT and CDR2 SNEGSKA (reference sequence). Unique molecular identifiers tagged the TCRbeta library. TCRdb used MiXCR to reprocess the PCR reads, holding one entry per CDR3 protein. The sample has 210,000 or so distinct CDR3 sequences, under 13% seen once. This sample was taken from a study of T-cell reconstitution after alpha-beta-depleted transplantation in children. Study-wide findings and caveats: Once a year had passed after transplant, T-cell counts and diversity came mostly from newly produced T cells. Reportedly, only several hundred clones from non-depleted graft cells drove alpha-beta T-cell counts at about two months. Some patients showed high day-60 TCRbeta diversity, which derived from surviving recipient T cells and thymic progenitors.

The sequence came from a child under two years old with acute myeloid leukemia, due to receive a stem cell transplant. The chain employs TRBV20-1 and TRBJ2-3; D not certain. The sample here was PBMCs, taken before TCRalphabeta/CD19-depleted stem cell transplant. CDR3 residues: CSARTLQGTDTQYF. The DNA for the CDR3 is TGCAGTGCTAGGACACTCCAAGGCACAGATACGCAGTATTTT.